This TCR beta chain stems from a study of shared clonotypes between healthy human individuals. This clone has only one observation. Its target is not known. V was pared by 3 bases and J by 3 bases, with 5 bases of the junction left unmatched. Germline V gene lookup returns CDR1 SGDLS and CDR2 YYNGEE. This CDR3 has 15 amino acids. Study findings and constraints: It was the non-shared clonotypes that had lower generation probabilities than clonotypes shared by all four donors. Shared across a few donors were around 5% of the naive CD4 clonotypes.

Sequencing used immunoSEQ multiplex PCR; TCRdb keeps in-frame clones, though not all of them. The sample consists of hundreds of thousands of clones, approximately 95% of them appearing once. Naive CD8 cells comprised CD45RO-negative, CCR7-positively selected cells, excluding terminally differentiated effector memory CD45RA+ cells. The chain recombines TRBV9 with TRBJ1-2, with TRBD1 identical over 10 bases. The sample taken for sequencing was naive CD8+ T cells sorted from blood. The clonotype originates from a woman in her thirties in good health. This CDR3 reads CASSGRTGGDYGYTF. The DNA for the CDR3 is TGTGCCAGCAGCGGGAGGACAGGGGGAGACTATGGCTACACCTTC.